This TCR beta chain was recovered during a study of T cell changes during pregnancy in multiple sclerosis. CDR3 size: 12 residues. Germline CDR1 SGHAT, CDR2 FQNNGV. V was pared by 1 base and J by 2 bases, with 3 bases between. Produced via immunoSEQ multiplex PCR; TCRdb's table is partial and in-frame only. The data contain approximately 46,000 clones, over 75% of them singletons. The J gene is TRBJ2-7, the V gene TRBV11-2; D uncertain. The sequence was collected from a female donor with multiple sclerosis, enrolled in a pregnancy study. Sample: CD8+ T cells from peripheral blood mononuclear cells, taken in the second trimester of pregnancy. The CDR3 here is CASSLGTYEQYF. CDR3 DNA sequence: TGTGCCAGCAGCTTAGGTACCTACGAGCAGTACTTC.